This entry is about one T cell receptor beta chain. Generated by immunoSEQ multiplex PCR, the TCRdb table keeps only in-frame clones and is missing some. The sample shows some 74,000 clones, approximately 90% of them seen only once. These data come from a study of T cell responses to AZD1222 COVID-19 vaccine. The material sequenced was peripheral blood, taken 28 days after the second AZD1222 dose. The clonotype was recovered from an adult who received the AZD1222 COVID-19 vaccine.

The CDR3: CATSMGENTGELFF. In DNA, the CDR3 is TGTGCCACCAGCATGGGCGAGAACACCGGGGAGCTGTTTTTT. This sequence joins TRBV15 and TRBJ2-2; D gene ambiguous. Germline lookup yields CDR1 LNHNV and CDR2 YYDKDF (reference sequence). V was clipped by 4 bases and J by 1 base, with 7 bases between them. The CDR3 extends over 14 amino acids.